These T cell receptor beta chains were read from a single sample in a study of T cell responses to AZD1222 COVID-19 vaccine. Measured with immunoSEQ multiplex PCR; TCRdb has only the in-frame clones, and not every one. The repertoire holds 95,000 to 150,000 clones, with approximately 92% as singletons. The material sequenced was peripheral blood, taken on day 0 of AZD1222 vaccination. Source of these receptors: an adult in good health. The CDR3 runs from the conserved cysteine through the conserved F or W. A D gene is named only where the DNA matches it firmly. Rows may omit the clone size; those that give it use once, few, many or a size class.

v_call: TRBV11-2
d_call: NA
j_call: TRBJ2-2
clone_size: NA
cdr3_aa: CASSLDPRVSGELFF
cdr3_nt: TGTGCCAGCAGCTTAGATCCCAGGGTGTCCGGGGAGCTGTTTTTT

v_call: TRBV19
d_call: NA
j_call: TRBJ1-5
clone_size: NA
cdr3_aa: CASSSGRPNSNQPQHF
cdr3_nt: TGTGCCAGTAGTTCCGGGAGGCCAAATAGCAATCAGCCCCAGCATTTT

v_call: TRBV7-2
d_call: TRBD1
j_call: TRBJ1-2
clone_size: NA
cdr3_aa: CASSLPGGFYGYTF
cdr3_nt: TGTGCCAGCAGCTTACCAGGGGGCTTCTATGGCTACACCTTC

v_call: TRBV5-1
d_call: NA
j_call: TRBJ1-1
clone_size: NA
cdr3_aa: CASSRRDTNLWYTEAFF
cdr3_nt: TGCGCCAGCAGCCGTCGGGACACTAACCTTTGGTACACTGAAGCTTTCTTT

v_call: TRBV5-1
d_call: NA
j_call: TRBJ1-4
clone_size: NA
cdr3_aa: CASSPLNLGTNEKLFF
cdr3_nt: TGCGCCAGCAGCCCCCTTAACCTGGGAACTAATGAAAAACTGTTTTTT

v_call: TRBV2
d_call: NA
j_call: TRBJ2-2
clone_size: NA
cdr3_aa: CASGPGAAIGELFF
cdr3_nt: TGTGCCAGCGGGCCGGGGGCTGCAATCGGGGAGCTGTTTTTT

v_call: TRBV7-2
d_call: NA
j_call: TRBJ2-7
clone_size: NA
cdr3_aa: CASSPGRLSSYEQYF
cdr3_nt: TGTGCCAGCAGCCCCGGACGGCTTAGCTCCTACGAGCAGTACTTC

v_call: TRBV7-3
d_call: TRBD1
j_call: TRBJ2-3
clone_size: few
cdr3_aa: CASSLGQGITSTDTQYF
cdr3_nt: TGTGCCAGCAGCCTGGGACAGGGGATAACTAGCACAGATACGCAGTATTTT

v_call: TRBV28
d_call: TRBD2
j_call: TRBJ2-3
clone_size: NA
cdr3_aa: CASSLWGLAGDSTDTQYF
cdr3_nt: TGTGCCAGCAGTTTATGGGGACTAGCCGGTGATAGCACAGATACGCAGTATTTT

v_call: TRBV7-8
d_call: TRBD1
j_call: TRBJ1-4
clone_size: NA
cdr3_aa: CASSPGGGTNEKLFF
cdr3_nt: TGTGCCAGCAGCCCAGGGGGGGGAACTAATGAAAAACTGTTTTTT

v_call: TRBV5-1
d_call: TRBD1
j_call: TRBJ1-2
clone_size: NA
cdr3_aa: CASSLDRGGYGYTF
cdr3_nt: TGCGCCAGCAGCTTGGACAGGGGCGGCTATGGCTACACCTTC

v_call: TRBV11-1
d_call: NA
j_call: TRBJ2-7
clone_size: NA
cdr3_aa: CASSPASGAVYEQYF
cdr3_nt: TGTGCCAGCAGCCCCGCCTCGGGAGCGGTCTACGAGCAGTACTTC

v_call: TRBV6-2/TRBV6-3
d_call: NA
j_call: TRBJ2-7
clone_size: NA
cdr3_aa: CASSYSRLWGTPFYEQYF
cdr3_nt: TGTGCCAGCAGTTACTCGAGATTGTGGGGTACCCCTTTCTACGAGCAGTACTTC

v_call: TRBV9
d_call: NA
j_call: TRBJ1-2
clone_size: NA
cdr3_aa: CASSVGGYGYTF
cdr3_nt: TGTGCCAGCAGCGTAGGAGGCTATGGCTACACCTTC

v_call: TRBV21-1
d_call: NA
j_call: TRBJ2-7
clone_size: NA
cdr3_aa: CASTGLAGVEQYF
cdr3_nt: TGTGCCAGCACGGGACTAGCGGGGGTTGAGCAGTACTTC

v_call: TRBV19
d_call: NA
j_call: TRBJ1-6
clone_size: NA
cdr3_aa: CASSIGGDSPLHF
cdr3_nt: TGTGCCAGTAGTATAGGTGGCGATTCACCCCTCCACTTT

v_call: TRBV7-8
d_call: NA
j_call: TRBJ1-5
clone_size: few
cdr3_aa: CASSLSGIHQPQHF
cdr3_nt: TGTGCCAGCAGCTTATCAGGGATTCATCAGCCCCAGCATTTT

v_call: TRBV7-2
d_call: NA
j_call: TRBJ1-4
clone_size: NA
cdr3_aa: CASSLRGPGPPNEKLFF
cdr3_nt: TGTGCCAGCAGCTTACGGGGCCCGGGACCACCCAATGAAAAACTGTTTTTT

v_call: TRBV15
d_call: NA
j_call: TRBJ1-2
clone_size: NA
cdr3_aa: CATSRVVGAVANYGYTF
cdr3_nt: TGTGCCACCAGCAGAGTTGTGGGGGCGGTAGCTAACTATGGCTACACCTTC

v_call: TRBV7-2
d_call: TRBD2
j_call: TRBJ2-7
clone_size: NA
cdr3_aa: CASSLGLAPLEQYF
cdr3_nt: TGTGCCAGCAGCCTCGGACTAGCGCCCCTCGAGCAGTACTTC

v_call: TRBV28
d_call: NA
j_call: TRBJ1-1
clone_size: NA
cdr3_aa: CASSSQTVQTEAFF
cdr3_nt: TGTGCCAGCAGTTCGCAAACGGTACAAACTGAAGCTTTCTTT

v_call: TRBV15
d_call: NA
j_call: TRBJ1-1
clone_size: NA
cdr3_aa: CATSRETPNTEAFF
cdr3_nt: TGTGCCACCAGCAGAGAGACCCCGAACACTGAAGCTTTCTTT

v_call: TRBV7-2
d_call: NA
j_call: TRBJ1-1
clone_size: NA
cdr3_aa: CASSLAFLLGAEAFF
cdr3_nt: TGTGCCAGCAGCTTAGCCTTCCTCCTTGGCGCTGAAGCTTTCTTT

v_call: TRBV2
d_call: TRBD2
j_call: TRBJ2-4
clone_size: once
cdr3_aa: CASSDQLAGRKNIQYF
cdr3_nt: TGTGCCAGCAGTGATCAACTAGCGGGAAGAAAAAACATTCAGTACTTC

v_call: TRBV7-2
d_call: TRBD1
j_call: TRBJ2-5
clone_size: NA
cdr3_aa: CASSLPTGVGETQYF
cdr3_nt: TGTGCCAGCAGCTTACCGACAGGGGTTGGGGAGACCCAGTACTTC

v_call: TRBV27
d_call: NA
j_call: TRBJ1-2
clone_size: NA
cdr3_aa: CASSGGYLNYGYTF
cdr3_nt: TGTGCCAGCAGTGGGGGCTATCTTAACTATGGCTACACCTTC

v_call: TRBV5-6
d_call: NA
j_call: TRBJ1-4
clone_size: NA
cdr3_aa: CASSLRNREKLFF
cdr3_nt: TGTGCCAGCAGCTTGAGGAACCGAGAAAAACTGTTTTTT

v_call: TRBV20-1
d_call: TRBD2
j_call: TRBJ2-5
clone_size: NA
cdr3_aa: CSASVAGEGTQYF
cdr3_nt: TGCAGTGCTAGTGTTGCGGGAGAGGGGACCCAGTACTTC

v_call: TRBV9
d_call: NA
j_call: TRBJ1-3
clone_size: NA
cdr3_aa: CASSVEGGFPSGNTIYF
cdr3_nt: TGTGCCAGCAGCGTAGAGGGGGGGTTCCCTTCTGGAAACACCATATATTTT

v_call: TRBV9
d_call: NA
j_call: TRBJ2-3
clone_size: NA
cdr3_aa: CADHPTDTQYF
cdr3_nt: TGTGCCGATCACCCAACAGATACGCAGTATTTT

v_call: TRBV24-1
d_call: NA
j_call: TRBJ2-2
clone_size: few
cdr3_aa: CATSVAPGQLNTGELFF
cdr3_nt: TGTGCCACCAGTGTGGCCCCCGGACAGCTGAACACCGGGGAGCTGTTTTTT

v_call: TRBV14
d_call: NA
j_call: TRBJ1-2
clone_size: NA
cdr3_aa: CASSQDQIGYGYTF
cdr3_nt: TGTGCCAGCAGCCAAGATCAGATTGGCTATGGCTACACCTTC

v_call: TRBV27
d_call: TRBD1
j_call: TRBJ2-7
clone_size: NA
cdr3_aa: CASRPGQGNEQYF
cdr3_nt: TGTGCCAGCAGACCGGGACAGGGGAACGAGCAGTACTTC

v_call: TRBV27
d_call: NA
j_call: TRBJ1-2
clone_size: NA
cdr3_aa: CASSFDGGVVYGYTF
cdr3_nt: TGTGCCAGCAGTTTTGACGGGGGGGTGGTCTATGGCTACACCTTC

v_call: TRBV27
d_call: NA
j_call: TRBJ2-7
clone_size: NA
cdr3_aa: CASSHKTQGSTYEQYF
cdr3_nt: TGTGCCAGCAGTCATAAAACACAGGGATCAACCTACGAGCAGTACTTC

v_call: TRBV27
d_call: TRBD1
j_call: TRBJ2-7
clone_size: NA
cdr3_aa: CASSPSPGTGVAYEQYF
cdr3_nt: TGTGCCAGCAGTCCCAGCCCGGGGACAGGGGTTGCCTACGAGCAGTACTTC

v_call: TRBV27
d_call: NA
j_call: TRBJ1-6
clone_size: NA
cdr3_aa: CASTTGVNSPLHF
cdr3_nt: TGTGCCAGCACGACAGGCGTTAATTCACCCCTCCACTTT

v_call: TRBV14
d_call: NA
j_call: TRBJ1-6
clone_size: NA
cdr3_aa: CASSQDRGRDNSPLHF
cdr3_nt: TGTGCCAGCAGCCAAGATCGAGGCAGGGATAATTCACCCCTCCACTTT

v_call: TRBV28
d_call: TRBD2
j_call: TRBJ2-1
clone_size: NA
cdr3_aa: CASTSGIREQFF
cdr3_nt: TGTGCCAGCACTAGCGGGATACGTGAGCAGTTCTTC

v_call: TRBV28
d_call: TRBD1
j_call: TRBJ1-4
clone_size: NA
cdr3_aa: CASSGQGPSFNEKLFF
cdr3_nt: TGTGCCAGCAGTGGACAGGGGCCCTCATTTAATGAAAAACTGTTTTTT

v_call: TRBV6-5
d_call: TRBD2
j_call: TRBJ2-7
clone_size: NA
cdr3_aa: CASSQGTSGSHEQYF
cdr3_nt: TGTGCCAGCAGTCAGGGGACTAGCGGGAGTCACGAGCAGTACTTC

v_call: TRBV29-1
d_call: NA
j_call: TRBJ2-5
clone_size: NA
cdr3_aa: CSVELPQGESQETQYF
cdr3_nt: TGCAGCGTTGAACTTCCGCAGGGAGAATCCCAAGAGACCCAGTACTTC

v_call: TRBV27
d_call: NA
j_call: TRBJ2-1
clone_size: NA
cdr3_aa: CASSFPPGGSNEQFF
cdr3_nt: TGTGCCAGCAGTTTCCCTCCCGGGGGAAGCAATGAGCAGTTCTTC

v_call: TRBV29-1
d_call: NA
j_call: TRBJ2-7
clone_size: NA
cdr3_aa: CSVDGGGPYEQYF
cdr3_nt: TGCAGCGTTGATGGCGGCGGGCCCTACGAGCAGTACTTC

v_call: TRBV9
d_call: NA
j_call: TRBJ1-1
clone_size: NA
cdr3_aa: CASSEGPNTEAFF
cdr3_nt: TGTGCCAGCAGCGAGGGACCGAACACTGAAGCTTTCTTT

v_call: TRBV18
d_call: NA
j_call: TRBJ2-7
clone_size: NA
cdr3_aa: CASSPGPEGSYEQYF
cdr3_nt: TGTGCCAGCTCACCGGGACCCGAAGGCTCCTACGAGCAGTACTTC

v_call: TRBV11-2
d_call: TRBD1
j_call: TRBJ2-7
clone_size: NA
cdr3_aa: CASSPPGTDFRKQYF
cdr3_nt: TGTGCCAGCAGCCCTCCCGGGACAGACTTTCGGAAGCAGTACTTC

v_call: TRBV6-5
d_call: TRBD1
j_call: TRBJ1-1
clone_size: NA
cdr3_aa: CASSRGGPTEAFF
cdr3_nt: TGTGCCAGCAGCAGGGGGGGTCCCACTGAAGCTTTCTTT

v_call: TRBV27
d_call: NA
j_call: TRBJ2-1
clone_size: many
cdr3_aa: CASSSSGLYNEQFF
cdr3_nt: TGTGCCAGCAGTTCCTCGGGCCTTTACAATGAGCAGTTCTTC

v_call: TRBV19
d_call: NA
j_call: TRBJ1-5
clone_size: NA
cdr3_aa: CASSMSWGRSNQPQHF
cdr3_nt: TGTGCCAGTAGTATGTCCTGGGGTCGAAGCAATCAGCCCCAGCATTTT

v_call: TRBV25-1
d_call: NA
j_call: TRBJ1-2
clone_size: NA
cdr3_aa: CASSGQTSPVQRGYTF
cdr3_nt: TGTGCCAGCAGTGGCCAGACGAGCCCCGTGCAACGGGGCTACACCTTC

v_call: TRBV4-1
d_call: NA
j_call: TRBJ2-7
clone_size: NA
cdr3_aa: CASSQSSGPYEQYF
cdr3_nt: TGCGCCAGCAGCCAGAGTAGCGGACCCTACGAGCAGTACTTC

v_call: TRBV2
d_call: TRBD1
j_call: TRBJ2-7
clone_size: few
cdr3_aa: CASKSGTGTPGEQYF
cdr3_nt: TGTGCCAGCAAATCGGGGACAGGGACCCCGGGGGAGCAGTACTTC